This passage covers 19 T cell receptor beta chains from one sample sequenced in a study of T cells in localized non-small cell lung cancer. Profiled with immunoSEQ multiplex PCR; TCRdb holds only in-frame clones, not every one. The sample has tens of thousands of clones, roughly nine tenths seen once. Source: peripheral blood, taken before any cancer treatment. Source of these receptors: a male donor older than 55 with stage I lung adenocarcinoma.

The CDR3 sequence: CASSLRLAGSNEQFF. CDR3 sequence (DNA): TGTGCCAGCAGTTTACGTTTAGCGGGGTCAAATGAGCAGTTCTTC. V is TRBV28 and J is TRBJ2-1, with 8 bases that match TRBD2. J lost 7 bases, V lost 2 bases, and 7 bases had no gene match. This CDR3 is 15 amino acids long. Germline CDR1 and CDR2: MDHEN and SYDVKM.

This chain connects TRBV19 to TRBJ1-1, with TRBD1 matching over 8 bases. Germline CDR1 LNHDA, CDR2 SQIVND (reference sequence). This CDR3 has 15 amino acids. Losses at the gene ends were 5 bases for V and 1 base for J; bases not matched to a gene: 6. The CDR3 coding sequence is TGTGCCAGTAGTCAAGGGACAGGAGCGAACACTGAAGCTTTCTTT. This sequence encodes CASSQGTGANTEAFF. Full variable domain (outside the CDR3, taken from reference TRBV19 and TRBJ1-1): DGGITQSPKYLFRKEGQNVTLSCEQNLNHDAMYWYRQDPGQGLRLIYYSQIVNDFQKGDIAEGYSVSREKKESFPLTVTSAQKNPTAFYLCASSQGTGANTEAFFGQGTRLTVV.

In DNA form, the CDR3 reads TGTGCCTGGAGTACGGGGATTAGCACAGATACGCAGTATTTT. Its protein product is CAWSTGISTDTQYF. The V and J genes are TRBV30 and TRBJ2-3; possibly TRBD2 for D (5 bases). The germline gives CDR1 GTSNPN, CDR2 SVGIG (reference sequence). The ends were cut back, 2 bases at V and 0 bases at J, with 9 bases in the middle. This CDR3 is built from 14 residues. Based on the CDR3 plus reference TRBV30 and TRBJ2-3, the full variable domain is SQTIHQWPATLVQPVGSPLSLECTVEGTSNPNLYWYRQAAGRGLQLLFYSVGIGQISSEVPQNLSASRPQDRQFILSSKKLLLSDSGFYLCAWSTGISTDTQYFGPGTRLTVL.

The chain has TRBV5-5 and TRBJ2-5; perhaps TRBD1 as D (5 bases). Trimming took off 0 bases at V and 5 bases at J, with 11 bases between the two ends. The CDR3 runs to 14 residues. From germline, CDR1 is SGHKS and CDR2 YYEKEE (reference sequence). CDR3 DNA sequence: TGTGCCAGCAGCTTGGATGGGGCCTGGGAGACCCAGTACTTC. Translated: CASSLDGAWETQYF.

This chain links TRBV28 with TRBJ1-3; a weak D match, TRBD1 (6 bases). The V gene lost 6 bases and the J gene lost 1 base, with 13 bases spanning the gap. This CDR3 region has 15 residues. Germline values: CDR1 MDHEN, CDR2 SYDVKM. CDR3 DNA sequence: TGTGCCAGCAGGAGTTCAGGGGAGTCTGGAAACACCATATATTTT. Protein product: CASRSSGESGNTIYF.

The gene calls are TRBV6-5 and TRBJ2-7; D ambiguous. Germline V gives CDR1 MNHEY, CDR2 SVGAGI. This CDR3 is 16 amino acids long. Trimming removed 2 bases at V and 0 bases at J, with 14 bases between. CDR3 protein: CASSYRFVHSSYEQYF. The CDR3 DNA reads TGTGCCAGCAGTTACAGGTTTGTTCACAGCTCCTACGAGCAGTACTTC.

The chain uses TRBV9 and TRBJ2-1; 10 bases map to TRBD2. The CDR3 spans 15 residues. CDR1 SGDLS and CDR2 YYNGEE come from the germline V gene. Germline trimming cut 4 bases from V and 8 bases from J; bases unmatched to any gene: 9. CDR3 sequence reads: CASSPLAGEGDEQFF. The CDR3 nucleotides read TGTGCCAGCAGCCCCCTAGCGGGAGAAGGCGATGAGCAGTTCTTC.

The chain joins TRBV4-1 to TRBJ2-2, with 10 nucleotides matching TRBD1. The CDR3 is made up of 17 amino acids. Germline CDR1 and CDR2: MGHRA and YSYEKL. V shed 1 base and J 8 bases; nucleotides not matched to a gene: 10. The CDR3 here is CASSQVLRQGARGELFF. The CDR3 nucleotides read TGCGCCAGCAGCCAAGTTTTAAGACAGGGGGCGCGGGGGGAGCTGTTTTTT.

The rearrangement links TRBV21-1 to TRBJ1-5. TRBV21-1 is classified as a pseudogene. This CDR3 contains 14 residues. The CDR3 loop reads CASSKRVGWRPQHF. Written as DNA, the CDR3 is TGTGCCAGCAGCAAAAGGGTGGGGTGGCGGCCCCAGCATTTT.

The chain carries TRBV7-2 and TRBJ2-5, with no clear D. CDR3 size: 12 residues. The germline CDR1 and CDR2 sequences are SGHTA and FQGNSA. The germline V and J ends were trimmed by 2 bases and 4 bases, with 5 bases remaining between them. The CDR3 spells CASSLTAETQYF. The CDR3 region has the DNA TGTGCCAGCAGCTTAACGGCAGAGACCCAGTACTTC.

V is TRBV15 and J is TRBJ2-3; the D gene is possibly TRBD2 (7 bases). With 8 bases removed from V and 3 bases from J, the gap between germline ends came to 18 bases. CDR1 and CDR2 (germline): LNHNV, YYDKDF (reference sequence). The CDR3 loop spans 15 amino acids. The CDR3 DNA is TGTGCCACCTCCCGGGCCCGGGGGGCAACAGATACGCAGTATTTT. Translated, it gives CATSRARGATDTQYF.

The chain employs TRBV7-2 and TRBJ2-3; no clear D gene. Germline CDR1 SGHTA, CDR2 FQGNSA. V dropped 4 bases and J dropped 0 bases, with 8 bases sitting between them. This CDR3 has 14 residues. In DNA form, the CDR3 reads TGTGCCAGCAGCTCCTACACTAGCACAGATACGCAGTATTTT. The encoded protein is CASSSYTSTDTQYF. The full variable domain, completed using reference TRBV7-2 and TRBJ2-3, is GAGVSQSPSNKVTEKGKDVELRCDPISGHTALYWYRQSLGQGLEFLIYFQGNSAPDKSGLPSDRFSAERTGGSVSTLTIQRTQQEDSAVYLCASSSYTSTDTQYFGPGTRLTVL.

This clone was observed once. The V gene is TRBV11-2, the J gene TRBJ1-2; D gene uncertain. Germline-derived CDR1 and CDR2 are SGHAT and FQNNGV. V dropped 0 bases and J dropped 4 bases, with 6 bases sitting between them. The CDR3 consists of 13 residues. The CDR3 loop reads CASSLDRSYGYTF. CDR3 DNA: TGTGCCAGCAGCTTAGATCGGAGCTATGGCTACACCTTC.

CDR3 DNA sequence: TGTGCCAGCAGCTCCGACCTAACAACCGGGGAGCTGTTTTTT. It encodes CASSSDLTTGELFF. This chain uses TRBV21-1 with TRBJ2-2. TRBV21-1 is listed as a pseudogene. This CDR3 spans 14 amino acids.

The chain is built from TRBV18 and TRBJ2-1; D unresolved. Per the germline V gene, CDR1 is KGHSH and CDR2 is LQKENI. Trimming stripped 3 bases from V and 5 bases from J, with 2 bases between. The CDR3 totals 11 residues. This CDR3 reads CASSPDNEQFF. The CDR3 DNA reads as TGTGCCAGCTCACCCGACAATGAGCAGTTCTTC.

The chain is built from TRBV9 and TRBJ2-2; 9 nucleotides match TRBD2. CDR1 is SGDLS, CDR2 YYNGEE, per germline. V was clipped by 2 bases and J by 4 bases; unmatched bases: 6. There are 16 residues in the CDR3. CDR3 sequence: CASSVLAGDLTGELFF. In DNA, the CDR3 is TGTGCCAGCAGCGTGTTAGCGGGAGACCTCACCGGGGAGCTGTTTTTT.

The chain carries TRBV6-1 and TRBJ1-4; tentatively, D is TRBD1 (6 bases). This CDR3 has 14 residues. Germline V gene lookup returns CDR1 MNHNS and CDR2 SASEGT. Trimming pared 2 bases from V and 6 bases from J, leaving 10 bases between. CDR3 nucleotide sequence: TGTGCCAGCAGTGAACGGGACATCTATGAAAAACTGTTTTTT. Its protein product is CASSERDIYEKLFF.

V is TRBV5-4 and J is TRBJ2-5; 11 bases align to TRBD2. Trimming cost V 0 bases and J 0 bases; bases outside gene matches: 7. CDR1 and CDR2 (germline): SGHNT, YYREEE (reference sequence). This CDR3 spans 18 amino acids. The chain's CDR3 is CASSLGLAGGFHQETQYF. CDR3 DNA: TGTGCCAGCAGCTTGGGCCTAGCGGGGGGCTTCCACCAAGAGACCCAGTACTTC.

This clone was seen a few times. The rearrangement joins TRBV7-9 to TRBJ1-1; no clear D. The CDR3 has 12 amino acids. Germline assignment: CDR1 SEHNR and CDR2 FQNEAQ (reference sequence). Trimming shortened V by 0 bases and J by 6 bases, and 5 bases separated the two germline ends. The CDR3 loop reads CASSLAMSEAFF. DNA of the CDR3: TGTGCCAGCAGCTTAGCAATGTCTGAAGCTTTCTTT.